This TCR beta chain was captured in a study of blood T cell repertoires in COVID-19. Study context: The United States, Italy and Spain were the sources of the acute and convalescent COVID-19 samples. Sources were T cells, B-cell-depleted T cells, or PBMCs; the material itself was cDNA or gDNA.

Authors' data handling: Estimates of nucleated cell counts were drawn from the amplification of reference gene primers. Some clones are missing from TCRdb's copy, which holds only in-frame ones; the method was immunoSEQ multiplex PCR. D and trimming were read from the DNA, whereas the V and J calls and clone size are those reported in that table. Of tens of thousands of clones listed, around four fifths were seen once; the top ten hold more than 9%. The clonotype was recovered from a human donor in a cohort sampled during active COVID-19. Material: peripheral blood.

The CDR3 DNA sequence: TGCAGCGTTGAAGAAATCCTCTATGGCTACACCTTC. Amino acids: CSVEEILYGYTF. The chain carries TRBV29-1 and TRBJ1-2; D is unresolved. The germline CDR1 and CDR2 sequences are SQVTM and ANQGSEA. This CDR3 has 12 amino acids. V was shortened by 0 bases and J by 4 bases, with 6 bases between the two germline ends.